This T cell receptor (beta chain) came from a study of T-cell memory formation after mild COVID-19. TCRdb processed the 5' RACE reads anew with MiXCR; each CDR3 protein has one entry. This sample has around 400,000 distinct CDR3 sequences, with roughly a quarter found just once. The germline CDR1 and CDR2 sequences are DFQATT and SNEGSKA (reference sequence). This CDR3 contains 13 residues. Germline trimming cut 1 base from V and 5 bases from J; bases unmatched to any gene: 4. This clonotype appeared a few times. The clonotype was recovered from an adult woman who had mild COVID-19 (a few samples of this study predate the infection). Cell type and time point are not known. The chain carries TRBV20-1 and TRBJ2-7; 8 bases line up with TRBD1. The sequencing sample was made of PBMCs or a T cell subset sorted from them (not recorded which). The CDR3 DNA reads TGCAGTGCTAGAGGTCAGGGGGCGGACGAGCAGTACTTC. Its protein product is CSARGQGADEQYF.